One and the same sample provided the 18 T cell receptor beta chains below, sequenced in a study of CD8 T cells in Susac syndrome. Reverse transcription used roughly 0.45 to 1 ug RNA and random hexamers. MiXCR was run by TCRdb on the immunoSEQ multiplex PCR reads, yielding one entry per CDR3 protein. This sample has nearly 110,000 distinct CDR3 sequences; roughly 95% occur once, and the top ten carry around 0.38%. Sample: CD8+ T cells from PBMCs. The source of these receptors is a human donor with Susac syndrome.

The J gene is TRBJ2-5, the V gene TRBV12-3 or TRBV12-4, with 10 bases aligning to TRBD1. CDR3 length: 16 residues. The V segment lost 5 bases and the J segment 2 bases; nucleotides outside the gene matches: 8. CDR3 residues: CASSPLDRGKQETQYF. The CDR3 DNA reads as TGTGCCAGCAGTCCCTTGGACAGGGGGAAGCAAGAGACCCAGTACTTC.

On this clonotype: An end of the junction differs from the germline gene, which may be a read error. J is TRBJ1-5 and V is TRBV9, with a tentative D call TRBD1 (5 bases). The CDR3 loop spans 13 amino acids. Germline lookup yields CDR1 SGDLS and CDR2 YYNGEE. CDR3 nucleotides: TGTGCAAGCAGCGGAGGGGGCAATCAGCCCCAGCATTTT. It specifies CASSGGGNQPQHF.

The J gene is TRBJ1-6, the V gene TRBV25-1; D may be TRBD1 (6 bases). CDR3 length equals 13 residues. Trimming left V 6 bases short and J 10 bases short, with 13 bases between. Germline assignment: CDR1 MGHDK and CDR2 SYGVNS. CDR3 nucleotide sequence: TGTGCCAGCAGCGGGGGCGCGGGGTCACCCCTCCACTTT. Translation: CASSGGAGSPLHF.

V gene TRBV7-6 combines with J gene TRBJ2-5, with 8 bases aligning to TRBD1. Germline V gene data show CDR1 as SGHVS and CDR2 as FNYEAQ. The length of the CDR3 is 15 residues. Trimming took 3 bases from V and 2 from J; bases not matched to a gene: 5. The CDR3 loop is CASSLGRGRQETQYF. The CDR3 DNA sequence: TGTGCCAGCAGCTTGGGCAGGGGGCGGCAAGAGACCCAGTACTTC.

The rearrangement links TRBV9 to TRBJ2-1; 12 nucleotides line up with TRBD2. The CDR3 is made up of 15 amino acids. Per the germline V gene, CDR1 is SGDLS and CDR2 is YYNGEE. V lost 7 bases to trimming and J lost 4 bases; unmatched junction nucleotides: 6. CDR3 in amino acids: CASGLAGGTYNEQFF. DNA for the CDR3: TGTGCCAGCGGGCTAGCGGGGGGGACATACAATGAGCAGTTCTTC.

This clonotype was seen only once. This sequence joins TRBV24-1 and TRBJ2-7; 7 bases are shared with TRBD2. The CDR3 runs 18 residues. Germline-derived CDR1 and CDR2 are KGHDR and SFDVKD. V lost 4 bases, J lost 3 bases, and 17 bases stayed unmatched. This chain's CDR3 is CATSDLPTPSGHDYEQYF. The CDR3 nucleotides read TGTGCCACCAGTGACCTACCAACTCCTAGCGGTCACGACTACGAGCAGTACTTC.

This sequence joins TRBV4-1 and TRBJ2-1; the D gene is possibly TRBD2 (5 bases). Trimming pared 1 base from V and 6 bases from J, leaving 10 bases between. CDR1 MGHRA and CDR2 YSYEKL come from the germline V gene. CDR3 length: 14 residues. CDR3 nucleotide sequence: TGCGCCAGCAGCCAAGCCGGGGAGACCAATGAGCAGTTCTTC. As protein: CASSQAGETNEQFF.

The chain joins TRBV3-1 to TRBJ1-5, with D uncertain. CDR1 is LGHDT, CDR2 YNNKEL, per germline (reference sequence). This CDR3 contains 15 residues. Trimming removed 0 bases from V and 4 bases from J, with 10 bases in between. CDR3 bases: TGTGCCAGCAGCCAAGATGGAGGGATTAATCAGCCCCAGCATTTT. Amino acid sequence: CASSQDGGINQPQHF.

The V gene is TRBV9, the J gene TRBJ2-2; no firm D call. Germline V gives CDR1 SGDLS, CDR2 YYNGEE. The V and J ends lost 1 base and 0 bases respectively, with 7 bases between them. This CDR3 has 15 amino acids. The CDR3: CASSVQGPNTGELFF. As DNA, the CDR3 is TGTGCCAGCAGCGTACAAGGGCCGAACACCGGGGAGCTGTTTTTT. The whole variable domain, filled in from reference TRBV9 and TRBJ2-2, reads DSGVTQTPKHLITATGQRVTLRCSPRSGDLSVYWYQQSLDQGLQFLIQYYNGEERAKGNILERFSAQQFPDLHSELNLSSLELGDSALYFCASSVQGPNTGELFFGEGSRLTVL.

This clonotype was observed a few times. This sequence joins TRBV11-2 and TRBJ2-3; TRBD2 aligns across 8 bases. CDR3 length: 13 residues. The germline gives CDR1 SGHAT, CDR2 FQNNGV. J lost 1 base, V lost 7 bases, and 1 base had no gene match. The DNA of the CDR3 is TGTGCCAGCAAAGCGGGGGGCACAGATACGCAGTATTTT. Translating it yields CASKAGGTDTQYF.

This chain joins TRBV2 and TRBJ2-5, with D perhaps assigned TRBD1 or TRBD2 (5 bases each). V was pared by 8 bases and J by 7 bases, with 11 bases between. CDR3 length equals 11 residues. Germline-derived CDR1 and CDR2 are SNHLY and FYNNEI. This CDR3 is CASGGQGTQYF. Written as DNA, the CDR3 is TGTGCCAGCGGGGGTCAGGGGACCCAGTACTTC.

J is TRBJ1-1 and V is TRBV6-6, with D perhaps TRBD1 (6 bases). The CDR3 contains 13 residues. Per germline, CDR1 MNHNY and CDR2 SVGAGI (reference sequence). V was trimmed by 7 bases and J by 2 bases, leaving 11 bases between them. CDR3 residues: CASTQGLNTEAFF. Here the CDR3 DNA reads TGTGCCAGCACACAGGGCCTCAACACTGAAGCTTTCTTT.

This chain links TRBV29-1 with TRBJ2-3; D is uncertain. From germline, CDR1 is SQVTM and CDR2 ANQGSEA. There are 12 residues in the CDR3. V dropped 7 bases and J dropped 0 bases, with 8 bases sitting between them. CDR3 in amino acids: CSEQPSTDTQYF. The CDR3 bases are TGCAGCGAACAGCCGAGCACAGATACGCAGTATTTT.

The chain employs TRBV6-5 and TRBJ1-5; D gene unclear. The CDR3 has 15 amino acids. V lost 5 bases and J 4 bases, leaving 15 bases between the germline ends. Per germline, CDR1 MNHEY and CDR2 SVGAGI. CDR3 in amino acids: CASSPRMTLNQPQHF. The CDR3 DNA sequence: TGTGCCAGCAGTCCCCGTATGACCCTAAATCAGCCCCAGCATTTT.

The CDR3 spells CSVTGDGYTF. In DNA, the CDR3 is TGCAGCGTGACAGGGGATGGCTACACCTTC. The chain combines TRBV29-1 with TRBJ1-2, with 8 bases that match TRBD1. The CDR3 is made up of 10 amino acids. Germline V lookup: CDR1 SQVTM, CDR2 ANQGSEA. After removal of 6 bases from V and 6 bases from J, the junction contained 0 bases not matched to a gene.

This clonotype was seen just once. For the CDR3, the DNA is TGTGCCAGCAGCCCGCGGCGGGGGGGCGTCAACAATGAGCAGTTCTTC. Protein sequence: CASSPRRGGVNNEQFF. V is TRBV9 and J is TRBJ2-1; 9 nucleotides align to TRBD2. V lost 4 bases, J lost 5 bases, and 10 bases stayed unmatched. This CDR3 has 16 residues. Germline V lookup: CDR1 SGDLS, CDR2 YYNGEE. Full variable domain (remainder filled in from reference TRBV9 and TRBJ2-1): DSGVTQTPKHLITATGQRVTLRCSPRSGDLSVYWYQQSLDQGLQFLIQYYNGEERAKGNILERFSAQQFPDLHSELNLSSLELGDSALYFCASSPRRGGVNNEQFFGPGTRLTVL.

The gene calls are TRBV7-9 and TRBJ2-1; TRBD1 is a possible D gene (5 bases). Germline V gene data show CDR1 as SEHNR and CDR2 as FQNEAQ (reference sequence). The CDR3 sequence is 16 residues long. V was shortened by 2 bases and J by 4 bases, with 15 bases between the two germline ends. The DNA of the CDR3 is TGTGCCAGCAGCTTACTTAAAGAGACAGTTTACAATGAGCAGTTCTTC. This encodes CASSLLKETVYNEQFF.

The genes are TRBV9 and TRBJ2-7; tentative D call: TRBD1 (5 bases). This CDR3 spans 15 amino acids. The germline V gene encodes CDR1 SGDLS and CDR2 YYNGEE. V was cut by 0 bases and J by 4 bases, with 14 bases left in between. The CDR3 DNA follows: TGTGCCAGCAGCGTAGGGTGGCAGGGCGTTTACGAGCAGTACTTC. Translated, it gives CASSVGWQGVYEQYF.